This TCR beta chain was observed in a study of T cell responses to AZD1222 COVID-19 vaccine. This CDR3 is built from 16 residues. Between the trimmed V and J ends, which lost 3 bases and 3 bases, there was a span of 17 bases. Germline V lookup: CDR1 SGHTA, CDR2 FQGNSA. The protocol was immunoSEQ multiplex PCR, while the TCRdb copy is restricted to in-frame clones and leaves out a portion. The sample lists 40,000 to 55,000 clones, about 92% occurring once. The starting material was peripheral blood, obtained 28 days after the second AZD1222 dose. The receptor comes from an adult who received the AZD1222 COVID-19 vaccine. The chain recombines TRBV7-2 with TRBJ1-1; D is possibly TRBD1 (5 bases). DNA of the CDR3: TGTGCCAGCAGCTTGGGGCCCCGAGCGTTACACACTGAAGCTTTCTTT. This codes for CASSLGPRALHTEAFF.